This T cell receptor beta chain was found in a study of shared clonotypes between healthy human individuals. Regarding the study as a whole: When naive CD4 clonotypes were compared across a few donors, around 5% were shared. All-four-donor shared clonotypes had higher generation probabilities than non-shared clonotypes did.

Sequencing used immunoSEQ multiplex PCR; TCRdb keeps in-frame clones, though not all of them. The data hold a few million clones, with around 93% observed a single time. With regard to this clone: The antigen is not known.

The naive CD8 population came from CD45RO-negative cells selected for CCR7, without terminally differentiated effector memory CD45RA+ cells. The sequenced material came from naive CD8+ T cells from PBMCs. The origin of this receptor is a man younger than 35 in good health. Some clones in this sample may be carry-over from other donors' samples.

For the CDR3, the DNA is TGTGCCAGTAGTATAGACCTGGGACCCCAGGGATCCTACGAGCAGTACTTC. Its translation: CASSIDLGPQGSYEQYF. This chain joins TRBV19 and TRBJ2-7; possibly TRBD1 or TRBD2 for D (5 bases each). V lost 0 bases, J lost 1 base, and 16 bases lay in between. The CDR3 length is 17 residues. Per the germline V gene, CDR1 is LNHDA and CDR2 is SQIVND (reference sequence).